The 21 T cell receptor beta chains presented below share a single source sample, sequenced in a study of CD8+ T cells in alopecia areata. Extraction of RNA preceded its reverse transcription into cDNA, which served as the sequencing template. Libraries were prepared by immunoSEQ multiplex PCR; TCRdb keeps only in-frame clonotypes and omits some of them. The table lists 200,000 to 250,000 clones, approximately 52% of them singletons. The material sequenced was CD4+ T cells sorted from blood, taken at week 0. The receptors derive from a human donor with alopecia areata.

V and J are TRBV4-1 and TRBJ1-1; 7 nucleotides agree with TRBD1. In germline, CDR1 is MGHRA, CDR2 YSYEKL. This CDR3 region has 13 residues. V shed 2 bases and J 4 bases; nucleotides not matched to a gene: 1. CDR3 in DNA: TGCGCCAGCAGCCAAACAGGGGTCACTGAAGCTTTCTTT. Its translation: CASSQTGVTEAFF.

In its sample, this clone was seen a few times. This chain connects TRBV10-3 to TRBJ2-5; a weak D match, TRBD2 (6 bases). This CDR3 is built from 14 residues. Germline V gene sequence: CDR1 ENHRY, CDR2 SYGVKD. The ends were cut back, 3 bases at V and 5 bases at J, with 13 bases in the middle. The CDR3 protein is CAISEIAAPETQYF. The CDR3 bases are TGTGCCATCAGTGAAATAGCGGCCCCCGAGACCCAGTACTTC.

This chain links TRBV29-1 with TRBJ2-3; 10 nucleotides match TRBD2. Germline trimming cut 7 bases from V and 0 bases from J; bases unmatched to any gene: 1. From germline, CDR1 is SQVTM and CDR2 ANQGSEA. This CDR3 is built from 13 residues. CDR3 nucleotide sequence: TGCAGCGCTAGCGGGGGTAGCACAGATACGCAGTATTTT. This encodes CSASGGSTDTQYF.

The chain uses TRBV10-2 and TRBJ2-1, with D perhaps TRBD1 (7 bases). Trimming pared 0 bases from V and 8 bases from J, leaving 17 bases between. Germline CDR1 WSHSY, CDR2 SAAADI. The CDR3 sequence is 16 residues long. CDR3 amino acids: CASSESTRGVHDEQFF. CDR3 DNA sequence: TGCGCCAGCAGTGAGTCGACCAGGGGGGTACACGATGAGCAGTTCTTC.

The V and J genes are TRBV25-1 and TRBJ1-5, with D unresolved. CDR1 and CDR2 (germline): MGHDK, SYGVNS. This CDR3 comprises 14 residues. V gave up 4 bases and J gave up 0 bases, with 7 bases separating them. CDR3 region: CASSGWDSNQPQHF. In DNA, the CDR3 is TGTGCCAGCAGTGGTTGGGATAGCAATCAGCCCCAGCATTTT.

This clone was found many times. The chain couples TRBV28 to TRBJ1-1; 7 positions match TRBD1. CDR1 is MDHEN, CDR2 SYDVKM, per germline. This CDR3 is built from 16 residues. With V trimmed by 9 bases and J by 6 bases, 19 bases remained unmatched. The CDR3 loop reads CASKGRRQGKVPEAFF. DNA for the CDR3: TGTGCCAGTAAGGGACGTCGACAGGGTAAGGTCCCTGAAGCTTTCTTT.

The chain couples TRBV4-2 to TRBJ2-1, with 10 bases that match TRBD2. This CDR3 contains 17 residues. V lost 4 bases and J lost 3; bases outside the gene matches: 9. Germline V gene lookup returns CDR1 LGHNA and CDR2 YNFKEQ. The DNA for the CDR3 is TGTGCCAGCAGCCTCCCACTAGCGGGAACTGGCTACAATGAGCAGTTCTTC. Its translation: CASSLPLAGTGYNEQFF.

This clone was detected only a few times. This chain joins TRBV6-5 and TRBJ1-1; no definite D call. CDR1 and CDR2 from the germline V gene are MNHEY and SVGAGI. V shed 0 bases and J shed 1 base, with 12 bases lying between them. This CDR3 comprises 16 residues. The DNA of the CDR3 is TGTGCCAGCAGTTACTCGATGAGAACCAAGAACACTGAAGCTTTCTTT. This sequence encodes CASSYSMRTKNTEAFF.

This clone showed up just a few times. V and J are TRBV5-1 and TRBJ1-2; a weak D match, TRBD1 (5 bases). V was clipped by 0 bases and J by 5 bases, with 8 bases between them. This CDR3 is 13 amino acids long. From germline, CDR1 is SGHRS and CDR2 YFSETQ. CDR3 sequence (DNA): TGCGCCAGCAGCTTGGAACAGGATTATGGCTACACCTTC. Translating gives CASSLEQDYGYTF.

This clone has only a few counts. V and J are TRBV30 and TRBJ1-1; 7 bases are a match to TRBD1. The CDR3 runs to 13 residues. Germline loops: CDR1 GTSNPN, CDR2 SVGIG (reference sequence). V lost 4 bases and J lost 1; bases outside the gene matches: 3. The CDR3 DNA sequence: TGTGCCTGGACGGGACAGCGGAACACTGAAGCTTTCTTT. Its protein is CAWTGQRNTEAFF.

This chain connects TRBV9 to TRBJ2-3; 9 bases map to TRBD2. This CDR3 has 16 residues. V gave up 4 bases and J gave up 0 bases; unmatched junction bases: 6. Germline values: CDR1 SGDLS, CDR2 YYNGEE. The CDR3 protein is CASSLAGMTSTDTQYF. The CDR3 coding sequence is TGTGCCAGCAGCCTAGCGGGGATGACTAGCACAGATACGCAGTATTTT.

This chain connects TRBV27 to TRBJ2-1; 9 nucleotides line up with TRBD1. V lost 7 bases, J lost 7 bases, and 8 bases stayed unmatched. Germline V gene lookup returns CDR1 MNHEY and CDR2 SMNVEV (reference sequence). This CDR3 comprises 14 residues. CDR3 coding DNA: TGTGCCAGCACTTTGGGACAGGGAACGAATGAGCAGTTCTTC. Its translation: CASTLGQGTNEQFF.

This clone was picked up a small number of times. The chain uses TRBV6-1 and TRBJ1-2, with a weak D call TRBD1 (5 bases). Between the trimmed V and J ends, which lost 4 bases and 4 bases, there was a span of 16 bases. CDR3 length: 15 amino acids. The V gene's germline CDR1 is MNHNS and CDR2 SASEGT. CDR3: CASSAVDSGIYGYTF. The CDR3 nucleotides are TGTGCCAGCAGTGCTGTCGACAGTGGGATCTATGGCTACACCTTC.

This clone was seen just once. This chain joins TRBV5-1 and TRBJ2-5; D is unclear. The CDR3 runs to 11 residues. Germline-derived CDR1 and CDR2 are SGHRS and YFSETQ. Trimming removed 3 bases at V and 5 bases at J, with 5 bases between. Here the CDR3 reads CASSSDETQYF. CDR3 sequence (DNA): TGCGCCAGCAGCTCAGACGAGACCCAGTACTTC.

This chain links TRBV4-1 with TRBJ2-4, with 8 bases lining up with TRBD1. This CDR3 has 18 amino acids. J gave up 9 bases and V 2 bases, and 18 bases lay outside the gene matches. Germline values: CDR1 MGHRA, CDR2 YSYEKL. The DNA of the CDR3 is TGCGCCAGCAGCCAACCCCATGGACAGGGCCCAGGTTCGGGCATTCAGTACTTC. Its protein product is CASSQPHGQGPGSGIQYF.

The chain uses TRBV11-3 and TRBJ1-1; the D is unclear. V was cut by 5 bases and J by 5 bases, with 12 bases left in between. Germline CDR1 is SGHNT and CDR2 is YENEEA. The CDR3 is 13 residues long. The DNA of the CDR3 is TGTGCCAGCAGCCTCACCGGTGCGACTGAAGCTTTCTTT. Its protein is CASSLTGATEAFF.

This clone was counted between two and nine times. The DNA of the CDR3 is TGTGCTAGTGGTCCGGATGCGGACACTGAAGCTTTCTTT. It codes for CASGPDADTEAFF. The rearrangement uses TRBV12-5 and TRBJ1-1; no clear D gene. Trimming shortened V by 5 bases and J by 3 bases, and 10 bases separated the two germline ends. Germline V gives CDR1 LGHNT, CDR2 FRNRAP. The CDR3 is 13 residues long.

This rearrangement joins TRBV19 to TRBJ1-2; D may be TRBD1 (5 bases). The CDR3 runs 13 residues. V was clipped by 7 bases and J by 5 bases, with 14 bases between them. The germline V gene encodes CDR1 LNHDA and CDR2 SQIVND (reference sequence). CDR3 residues: CASIATGLYGYTF. CDR3 bases: TGTGCCAGTATTGCCACAGGCTTGTATGGCTACACCTTC. Drawing the rest from reference TRBV19 and TRBJ1-2, the complete variable domain is DGGITQSPKYLFRKEGQNVTLSCEQNLNHDAMYWYRQDPGQGLRLIYYSQIVNDFQKGDIAEGYSVSREKKESFPLTVTSAQKNPTAFYLCASIATGLYGYTFGSGTRLTVV.

This chain uses TRBV7-6 with TRBJ2-6; possibly TRBD2 for D (5 bases). The CDR3 spans 17 residues. V dropped 1 base and J dropped 0 bases, with 10 bases sitting between them. CDR1 and CDR2 from the germline V gene are SGHVS and FNYEAQ. Written as DNA, the CDR3 is TGTGCCAGCAGCTTAGAGGCAGGAGGCTCTGGGGCCAACGTCCTGACTTTC. Protein product: CASSLEAGGSGANVLTF.

This clone turned up a few times. The gene calls are TRBV10-3 and TRBJ2-2, with D possibly matching TRBD1 (5 bases). V dropped 6 bases and J dropped 3 bases, with 8 bases sitting between them. The length of the CDR3 is 13 residues. In germline, CDR1 is ENHRY, CDR2 SYGVKD. In DNA form, the CDR3 reads TGTGCCATCAGGGGGCAAGACACCGGGGAGCTGTTTTTT. Encoded protein: CAIRGQDTGELFF.

V usage is TRBV27 and J usage is TRBJ2-7; D assignment may be TRBD1 or TRBD2 (6 bases each). Germline-derived CDR1 and CDR2 are MNHEY and SMNVEV (reference sequence). Trimming removed 4 bases at V and 3 bases at J, with 25 bases between. The CDR3 loop spans 18 amino acids. The CDR3 DNA reads as TGTGCCAGCAGTTCCCGGGCCCTAATACAGGGACTTCACTACGAGCAGTACTTC. As protein: CASSSRALIQGLHYEQYF.